This TCR beta chain is from a study of shared clonotypes between healthy human individuals. Points from the study as a whole: Some clonotypes were shared by all four sorted-subset donors, while others were not shared. The non-shared ones had lower generation probabilities than the shared ones.

A remark on this clone: Its antigen remains unknown.

Trimming cost V 4 bases and J 1 base; bases outside gene matches: 1. CDR3 length equals 14 residues. Germline CDR1 and CDR2: LGHNA and YNFKEQ. The repertoire was sequenced with immunoSEQ multiplex PCR; TCRdb's copy has only in-frame clones and lacks some. The data contain around 1,000,000 clones, about 80% of them singletons. Donors, without exception, were Caucasian adults residing in Nashville, Tennessee. The receptor was isolated from a man younger than 30 in good health. Some clones in this sample may be carry-over from other donors' samples. Sample: memory CD4+ T cells from PBMCs. Subset: CD45RA-negative fraction. This chain links TRBV4-2 with TRBJ2-7, with 10 bases identical to TRBD1. The CDR3 DNA reads as TGTGCCAGCAGCCGGGGACAGGGGTCCTACGAGCAGTACTTC. This codes for CASSRGQGSYEQYF.